This section outlines one T cell receptor (beta chain) sequence together with its context. The entry originates in a study of blood T cell repertoires in COVID-19. Across the study: Samples taken during acute and convalescent COVID-19 were collected in the United States, Italy and Spain.

Deletions cut 3 bases from V and 4 bases from J, with 12 bases between. CDR3 length: 14 residues. Germline V gene data show CDR1 as SGHVS and CDR2 as FQNEAQ. Only in-frame clones appear in the TCRdb table, and some are missing; sequencing was by immunoSEQ multiplex PCR. The sample has 300,000 to 400,000 clones, more than 75% seen once. What was sequenced was peripheral blood. The rearrangement joins TRBV7-8 to TRBJ1-1, with D unresolved. This receptor was identified in an older woman with COVID-19, enrolled during active disease. CDR3 coding DNA: TGTGCCAGCAGCTTGCGGTTCTCGGGCACTGAAGCTTTCTTT. It yields the protein CASSLRFSGTEAFF.